This T cell receptor beta chain emerged from a study of CXCR3-negative and CXCR3-positive naive CD8 T cells. For the study at large: Per library, roughly 1.5 +/- 0.3 million reads; approximately 150 million TRB reads overall.

In regard to this clonotype: What it binds is not known.

5' RACE that incorporated UMI labels was used to prepare the TRB cDNA libraries. TCRdb re-called the 5' RACE reads; one entry per CDR3 protein, DNA not given. This table holds about 150,000 distinct CDR3 sequences. Study results and limitations: After cryopreservation, expression of CXCR3 was partially reduced, and most assays were run with fresh PBMCs. Hydrophobicity was higher for TRB CDR3s found in CXCR3-positive naive cells than in CXCR3-negative naive cells.

CD45RO-CCR7+CD27+CD95- cells counted as naive CD8+ T cells. The CDR3 is 13 residues long. Germline V CDR1 and CDR2: MDHEN, SYDVKM. The sequence derives from a human donor in good health. Some clones in this sample may be carry-over from other donors' samples. The sample consisted of naive CXCR3+ CD8+ T cells from blood. Subset in this sample: CD45RO-CCR7+CD27+CD95- naive CD8+ T cells expressing CXCR3 (TNR3+). The chain couples TRBV28 to TRBJ2-7; as DNA is missing, the TRBD2 call by TCRdb cannot be tested. CDR3: CATDSGRVYEQYF.